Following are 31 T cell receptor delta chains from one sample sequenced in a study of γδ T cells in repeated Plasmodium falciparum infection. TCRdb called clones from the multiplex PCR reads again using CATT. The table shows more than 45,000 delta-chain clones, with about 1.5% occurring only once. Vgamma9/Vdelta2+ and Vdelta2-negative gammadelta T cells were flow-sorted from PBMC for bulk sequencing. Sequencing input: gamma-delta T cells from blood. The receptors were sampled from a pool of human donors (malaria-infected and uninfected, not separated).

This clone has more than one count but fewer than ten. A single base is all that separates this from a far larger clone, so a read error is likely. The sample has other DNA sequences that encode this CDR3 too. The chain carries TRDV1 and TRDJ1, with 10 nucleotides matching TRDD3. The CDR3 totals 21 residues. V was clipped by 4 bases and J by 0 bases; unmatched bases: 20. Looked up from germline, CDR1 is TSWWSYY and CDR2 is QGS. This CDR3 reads CALGGPTGTGGSLSYTDKLIF. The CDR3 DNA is TGTGCTCTTGGGGGACCTACGGGTACTGGGGGATCACTCTCTTACACCGATAAACTCATCTTT.

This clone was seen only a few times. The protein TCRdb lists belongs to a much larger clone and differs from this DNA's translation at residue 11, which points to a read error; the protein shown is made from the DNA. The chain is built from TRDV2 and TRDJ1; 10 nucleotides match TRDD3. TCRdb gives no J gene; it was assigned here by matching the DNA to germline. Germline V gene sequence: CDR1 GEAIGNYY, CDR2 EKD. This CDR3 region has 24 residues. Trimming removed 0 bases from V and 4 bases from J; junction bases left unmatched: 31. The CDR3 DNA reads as TGTGCCTGTGACACCGGTACAGGTCCTACCCCTTCGTACTGGGGGATGGCCTTGGGCGATAAACTCATCTTT. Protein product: CACDTGTGPTPSYWGMALGDKLIF.

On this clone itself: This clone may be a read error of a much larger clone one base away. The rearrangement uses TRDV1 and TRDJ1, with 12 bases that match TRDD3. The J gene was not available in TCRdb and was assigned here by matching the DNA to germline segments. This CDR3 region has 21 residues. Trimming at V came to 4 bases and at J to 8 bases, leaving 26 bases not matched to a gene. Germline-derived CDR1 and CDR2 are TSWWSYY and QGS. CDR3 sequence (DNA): TGTGCTCTTGGGGGTGCTCCCTACCATGTACTGGGGGATACACTCCCCTTCAAACTCATCTTT. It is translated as CALGGAPYHVLGDTLPFKLIF.

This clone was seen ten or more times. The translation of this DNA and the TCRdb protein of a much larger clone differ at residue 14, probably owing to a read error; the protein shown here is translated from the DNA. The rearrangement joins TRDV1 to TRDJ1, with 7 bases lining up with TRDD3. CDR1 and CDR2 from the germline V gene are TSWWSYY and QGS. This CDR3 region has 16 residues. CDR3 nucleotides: TGTGCTCTTGGGGACCCATACTGGGGCTACACCGATAAACCCATCTTT. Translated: CALGDPYWGYTDKPIF.

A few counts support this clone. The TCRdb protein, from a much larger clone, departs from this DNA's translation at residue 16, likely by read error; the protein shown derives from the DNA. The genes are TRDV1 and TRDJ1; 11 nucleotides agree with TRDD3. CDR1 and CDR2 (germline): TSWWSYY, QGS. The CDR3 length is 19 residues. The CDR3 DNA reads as TGTGCTCTTGGGGAACTAGGCTGGGGGATACCCTCATACACCGATAGACTCATCTTT. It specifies CALGELGWGIPSYTDRLIF.

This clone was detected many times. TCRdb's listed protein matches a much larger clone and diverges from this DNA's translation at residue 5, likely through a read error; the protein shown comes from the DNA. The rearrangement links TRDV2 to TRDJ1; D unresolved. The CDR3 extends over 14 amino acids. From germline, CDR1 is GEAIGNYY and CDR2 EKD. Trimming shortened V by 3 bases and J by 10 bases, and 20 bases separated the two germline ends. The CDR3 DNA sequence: TGTGCCTGTGACTCCCCTTTTGTAGTTGGCGTACTCATCTTT. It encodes CACDSPFVVGVLIF.

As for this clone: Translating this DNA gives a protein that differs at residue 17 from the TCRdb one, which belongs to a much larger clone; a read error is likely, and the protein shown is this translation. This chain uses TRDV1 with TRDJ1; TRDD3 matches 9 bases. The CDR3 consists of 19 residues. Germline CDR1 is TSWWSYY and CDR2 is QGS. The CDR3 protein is CALGEPATLGDPNTDKPIF. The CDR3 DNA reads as TGTGCTCTTGGGGAACCCGCCACCCTGGGGGATCCGAACACCGATAAACCCATCTTT.

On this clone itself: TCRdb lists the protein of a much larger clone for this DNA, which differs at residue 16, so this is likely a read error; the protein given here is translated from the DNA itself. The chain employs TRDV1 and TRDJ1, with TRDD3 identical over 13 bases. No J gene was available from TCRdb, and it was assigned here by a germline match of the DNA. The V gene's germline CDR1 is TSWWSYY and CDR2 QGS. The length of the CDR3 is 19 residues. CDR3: CALNHKANWGIRPTDTLIF. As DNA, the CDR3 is TGTGCTCTCAATCACAAGGCAAACTGGGGGATACGGCCCACCGATACACTCATCTTT.

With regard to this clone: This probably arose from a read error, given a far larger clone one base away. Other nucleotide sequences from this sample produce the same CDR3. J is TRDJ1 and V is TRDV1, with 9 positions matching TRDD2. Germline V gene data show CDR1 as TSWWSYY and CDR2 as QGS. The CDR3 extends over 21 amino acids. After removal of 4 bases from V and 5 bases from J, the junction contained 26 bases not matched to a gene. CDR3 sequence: CALGGFAFLRFTGDYTDKLIF. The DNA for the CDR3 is TGTGCTCTTGGGGGGTTCGCCTTCCTACGGTTTACTGGGGACTATACTGATAAACTCATCTTT.

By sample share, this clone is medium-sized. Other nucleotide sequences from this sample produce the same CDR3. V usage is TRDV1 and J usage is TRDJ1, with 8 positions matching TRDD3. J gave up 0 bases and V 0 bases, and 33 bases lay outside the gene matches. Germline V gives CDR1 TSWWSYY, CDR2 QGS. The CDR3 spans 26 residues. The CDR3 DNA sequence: TGTGCTCTTGGGGAACTCTGTTTCCTGTCATCTTCCTTAGCGGCTACTGGGGGCGAGTACACCGATAAACTCATCTTT. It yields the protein CALGELCFLSSSLAATGGEYTDKLIF.

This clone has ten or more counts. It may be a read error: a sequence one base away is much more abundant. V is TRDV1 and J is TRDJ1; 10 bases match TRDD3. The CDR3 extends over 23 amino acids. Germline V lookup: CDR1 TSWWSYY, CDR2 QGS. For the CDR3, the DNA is TGTGCTCTTGGGGAAAGAGGACCTACAGGACCCTGGGGGATATGCGGGTACACCGATAAGCTCATCTTT. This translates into CALGERGPTGPWGICGYTDKLIF.

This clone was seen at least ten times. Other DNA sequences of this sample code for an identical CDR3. CDR3 sequence (DNA): TGTGCTCTTGGGGCACCATCACTTTTACTTGGGGATACGCGATTCCCTTCCACCGATAAACTCATCTTT. This translates into CALGAPSLLLGDTRFPSTDKLIF. The V call is TRDV1, the J call TRDJ1, with 9 bases identical to TRDD3. This CDR3 has 23 residues. The germline gives CDR1 TSWWSYY, CDR2 QGS. Trimming took 4 bases from V and 1 from J; bases not matched to a gene: 28.

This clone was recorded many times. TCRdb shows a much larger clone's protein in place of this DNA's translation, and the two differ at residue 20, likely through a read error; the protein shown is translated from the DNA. The CDR3 DNA sequence: TGTGCCTGTGACACGGCAGGATACGGGGGGATACCGGGCTCCTGGGACACCCGACAGACGTTTTTC. As protein: CACDTAGYGGIPGSWDTRQTFF. The V gene reported is TRDV2; the J gene is uncalled; TRDD3, the D gene given by the table, was not confirmed from the DNA. Germline V lookup: CDR1 GEAIGNYY, CDR2 EKD. There are 22 residues in the CDR3.

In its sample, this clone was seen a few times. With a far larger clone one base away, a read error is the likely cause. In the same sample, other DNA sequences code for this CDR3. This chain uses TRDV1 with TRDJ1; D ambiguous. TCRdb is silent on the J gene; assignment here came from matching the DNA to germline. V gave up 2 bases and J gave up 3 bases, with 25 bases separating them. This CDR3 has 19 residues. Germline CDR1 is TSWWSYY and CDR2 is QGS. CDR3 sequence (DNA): TGTGCTCTTGGGGAAGGACCGGCCCCGCTCCGATCCAGGGCCGATAAACTCATCTTT. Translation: CALGEGPAPLRSRADKLIF.

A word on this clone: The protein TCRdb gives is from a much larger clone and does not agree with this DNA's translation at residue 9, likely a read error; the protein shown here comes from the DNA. The CDR3 protein is CALGDGTRFDKLIF. CDR3 bases: TGTGCTCTTGGGGATGGGACTAGGTTCGATAAACTCATCTTT. The chain couples TRDV1 to TRDJ1; D call uncertain. V was shortened by 3 bases and J by 4 bases, with 12 bases between the two germline ends. CDR1 is TSWWSYY, CDR2 QGS, per germline. The length of the CDR3 is 14 residues.

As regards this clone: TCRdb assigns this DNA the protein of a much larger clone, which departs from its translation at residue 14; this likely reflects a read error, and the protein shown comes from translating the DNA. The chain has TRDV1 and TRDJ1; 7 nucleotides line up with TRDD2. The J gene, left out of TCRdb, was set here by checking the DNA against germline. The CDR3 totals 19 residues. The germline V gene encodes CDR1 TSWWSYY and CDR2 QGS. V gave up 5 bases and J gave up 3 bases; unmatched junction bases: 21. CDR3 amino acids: CALGTSIPTVWEYPDKLIF. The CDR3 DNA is TGTGCTCTTGGGACCTCTATTCCTACAGTGTGGGAGTACCCCGATAAACTCATCTTT.

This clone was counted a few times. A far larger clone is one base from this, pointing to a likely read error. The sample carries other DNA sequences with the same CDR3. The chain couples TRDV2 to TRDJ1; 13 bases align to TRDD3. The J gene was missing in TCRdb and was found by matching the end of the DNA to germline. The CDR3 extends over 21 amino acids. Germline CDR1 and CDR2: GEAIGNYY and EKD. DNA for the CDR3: TGTGCTTGTGACACCGTTACTGGGGGATACGCCGAGCGGAAGGACACCGATAAACTCATCTTT. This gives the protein CACDTVTGGYAERKDTDKLIF.

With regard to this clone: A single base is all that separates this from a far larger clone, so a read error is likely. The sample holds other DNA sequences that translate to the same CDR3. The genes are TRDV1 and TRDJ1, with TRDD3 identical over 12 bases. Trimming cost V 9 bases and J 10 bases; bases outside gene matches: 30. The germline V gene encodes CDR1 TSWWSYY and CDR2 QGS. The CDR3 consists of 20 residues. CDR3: CALGPIPSSLLGDTSAPLIF. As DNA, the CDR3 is TGTGCTCTAGGCCCTATCCCTTCCTCACTACTGGGGGATACTTCGGCGCCACTCATCTTT.

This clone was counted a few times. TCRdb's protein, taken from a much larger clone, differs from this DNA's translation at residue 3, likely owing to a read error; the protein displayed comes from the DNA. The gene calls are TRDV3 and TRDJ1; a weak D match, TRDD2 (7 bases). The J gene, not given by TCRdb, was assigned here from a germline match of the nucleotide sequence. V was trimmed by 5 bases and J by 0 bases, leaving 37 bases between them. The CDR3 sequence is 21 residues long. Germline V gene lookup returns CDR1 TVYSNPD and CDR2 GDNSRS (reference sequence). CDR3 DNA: TGTGCCCTTATTCCATTCCTACACGAAATGGGGGTCCAGCCGTACACCGATAAACTCATCTTT. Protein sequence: CALIPFLHEMGVQPYTDKLIF.

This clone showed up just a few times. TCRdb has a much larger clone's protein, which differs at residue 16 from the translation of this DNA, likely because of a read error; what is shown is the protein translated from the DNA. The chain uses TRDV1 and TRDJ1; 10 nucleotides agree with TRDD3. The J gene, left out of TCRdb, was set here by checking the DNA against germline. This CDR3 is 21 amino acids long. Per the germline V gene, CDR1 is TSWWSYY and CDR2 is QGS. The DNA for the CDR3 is TGTGCTCTTGGGGAAATTGGCCTAAATACCCTTACTGGGGGATGTCCCGACAAACTCATCTTT. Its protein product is CALGEIGLNTLTGGCPDKLIF.

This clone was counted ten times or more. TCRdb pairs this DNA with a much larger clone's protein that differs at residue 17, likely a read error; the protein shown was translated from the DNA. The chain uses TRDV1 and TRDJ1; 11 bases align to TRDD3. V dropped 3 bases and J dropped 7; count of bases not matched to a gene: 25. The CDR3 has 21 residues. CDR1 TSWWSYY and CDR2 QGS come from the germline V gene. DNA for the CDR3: TGTGCTCTTGGGGAGGAAGGGGCCCTCCCAATACTGGGGGATAGATCGGGTAAACTCATCTTT. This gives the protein CALGEEGALPILGDRSGKLIF.

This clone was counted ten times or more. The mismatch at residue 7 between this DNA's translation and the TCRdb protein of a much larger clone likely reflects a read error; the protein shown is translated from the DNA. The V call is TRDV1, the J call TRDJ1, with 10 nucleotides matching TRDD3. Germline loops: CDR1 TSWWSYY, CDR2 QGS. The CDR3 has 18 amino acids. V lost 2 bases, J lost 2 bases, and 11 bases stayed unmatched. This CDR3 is CALGEGPVGGYMTDKLIF. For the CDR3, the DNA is TGTGCTCTTGGGGAAGGCCCTGTTGGGGGATACATGACCGATAAACTCATCTTT.

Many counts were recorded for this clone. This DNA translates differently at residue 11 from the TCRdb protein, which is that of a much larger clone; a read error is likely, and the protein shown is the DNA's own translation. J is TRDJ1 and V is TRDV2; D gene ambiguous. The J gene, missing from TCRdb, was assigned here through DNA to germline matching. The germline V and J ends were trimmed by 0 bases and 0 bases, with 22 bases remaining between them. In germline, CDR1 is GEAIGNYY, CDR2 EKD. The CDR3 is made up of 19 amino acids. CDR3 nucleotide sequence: TGTGCCTGTGACACCGCAATAATACTCCATTACCATTACACCGATAAACTCATCTTT. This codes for CACDTAIILHYHYTDKLIF.

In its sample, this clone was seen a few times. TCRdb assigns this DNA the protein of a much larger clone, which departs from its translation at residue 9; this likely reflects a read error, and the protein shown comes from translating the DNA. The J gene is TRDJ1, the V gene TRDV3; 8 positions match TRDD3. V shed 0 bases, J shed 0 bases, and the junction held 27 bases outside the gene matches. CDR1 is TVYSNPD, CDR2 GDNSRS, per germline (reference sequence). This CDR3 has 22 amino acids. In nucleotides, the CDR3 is TGTGCCTTTAGACCCTTCCAATACCGGGGGATATCCGGACCATCGTACACCGATAAACTCATCTTT. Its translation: CAFRPFQYRGISGPSYTDKLIF.

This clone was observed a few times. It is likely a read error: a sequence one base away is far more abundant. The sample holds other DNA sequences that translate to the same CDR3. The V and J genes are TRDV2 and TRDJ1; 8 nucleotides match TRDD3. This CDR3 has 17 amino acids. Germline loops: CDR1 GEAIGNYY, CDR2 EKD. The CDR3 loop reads CACDPTLTTGGHDKLIF. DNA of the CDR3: TGTGCCTGTGACCCGACCCTAACAACTGGGGGGCACGATAAGCTCATCTTT.

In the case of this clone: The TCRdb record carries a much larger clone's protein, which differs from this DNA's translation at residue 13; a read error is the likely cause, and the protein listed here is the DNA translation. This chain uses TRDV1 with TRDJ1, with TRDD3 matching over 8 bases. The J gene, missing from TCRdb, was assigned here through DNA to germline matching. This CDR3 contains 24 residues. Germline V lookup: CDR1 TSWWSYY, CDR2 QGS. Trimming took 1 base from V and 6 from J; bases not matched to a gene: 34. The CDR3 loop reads CALGERSLVRHLSGDNVYEHKLIF. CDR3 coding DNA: TGTGCTCTTGGGGAACGCAGCCTTGTTCGACATTTGTCGGGGGATAACGTTTATGAGCATAAACTCATCTTT.

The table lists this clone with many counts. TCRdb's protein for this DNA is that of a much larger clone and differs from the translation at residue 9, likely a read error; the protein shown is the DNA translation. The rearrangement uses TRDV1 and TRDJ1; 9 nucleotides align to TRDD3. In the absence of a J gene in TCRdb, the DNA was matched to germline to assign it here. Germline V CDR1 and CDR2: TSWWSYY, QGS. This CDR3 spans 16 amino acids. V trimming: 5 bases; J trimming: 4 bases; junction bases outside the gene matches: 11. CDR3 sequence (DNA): TGTGCTCTTGGGAATAACTGGGGGACACACGTCGATAAACTCATCTTT. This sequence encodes CALGNNWGTHVDKLIF.

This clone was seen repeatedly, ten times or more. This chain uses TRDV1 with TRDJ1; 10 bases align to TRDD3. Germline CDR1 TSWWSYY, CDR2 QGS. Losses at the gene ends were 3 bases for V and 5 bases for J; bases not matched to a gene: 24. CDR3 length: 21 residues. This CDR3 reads CALGDLFGFHSTGGLEDKLIF. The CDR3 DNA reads TGTGCTCTTGGGGACCTCTTCGGTTTTCACAGTACTGGGGGATTGGAAGATAAACTCATCTTT.

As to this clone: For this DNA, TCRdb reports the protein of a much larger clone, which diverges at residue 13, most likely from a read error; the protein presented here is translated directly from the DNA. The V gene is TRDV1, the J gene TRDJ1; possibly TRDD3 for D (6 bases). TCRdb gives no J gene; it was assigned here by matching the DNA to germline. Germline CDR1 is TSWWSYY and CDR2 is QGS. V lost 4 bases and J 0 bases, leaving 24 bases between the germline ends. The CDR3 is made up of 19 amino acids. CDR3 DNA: TGTGCTCTTGGGGCCCCCCCATTTGGGGGTGGATTCCACACCGATAAACTCATCTTT. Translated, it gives CALGAPPFGGGFHTDKLIF.

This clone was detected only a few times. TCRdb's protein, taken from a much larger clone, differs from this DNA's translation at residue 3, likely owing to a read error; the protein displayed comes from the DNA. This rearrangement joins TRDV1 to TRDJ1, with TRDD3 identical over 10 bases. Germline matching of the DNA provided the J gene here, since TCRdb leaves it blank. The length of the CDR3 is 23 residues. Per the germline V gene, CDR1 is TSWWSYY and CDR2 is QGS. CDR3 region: CAPGGTSAPLLYWGIRYTDKLIF. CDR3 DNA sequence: TGTGCTCCTGGGGGTACTTCCGCTCCTTTACTCTACTGGGGGATTAGGTACACCGATAAACTCATCTTT.

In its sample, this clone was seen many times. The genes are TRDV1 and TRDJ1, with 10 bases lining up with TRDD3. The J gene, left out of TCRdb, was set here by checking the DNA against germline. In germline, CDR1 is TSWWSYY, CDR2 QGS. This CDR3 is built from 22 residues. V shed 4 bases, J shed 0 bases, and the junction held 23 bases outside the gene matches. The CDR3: CALGVHGLPANLLGDYTDKLIF. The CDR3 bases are TGTGCTCTTGGGGTACATGGCCTTCCTGCAAACTTACTGGGGGATTACACCGATAAACTCATCTTT.